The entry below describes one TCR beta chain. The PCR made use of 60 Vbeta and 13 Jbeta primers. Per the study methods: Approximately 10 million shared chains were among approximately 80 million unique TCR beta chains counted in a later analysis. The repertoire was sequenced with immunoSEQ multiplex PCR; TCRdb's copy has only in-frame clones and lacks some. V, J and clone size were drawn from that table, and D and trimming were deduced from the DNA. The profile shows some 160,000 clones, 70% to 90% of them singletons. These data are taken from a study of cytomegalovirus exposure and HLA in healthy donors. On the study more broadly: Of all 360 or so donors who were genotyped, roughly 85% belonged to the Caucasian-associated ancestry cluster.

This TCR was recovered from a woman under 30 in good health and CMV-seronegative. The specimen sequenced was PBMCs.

The CDR3 region has the DNA TGTGCCTGGACCAAGCCTGTCAGGGGCAATCAGCCCCAGCATTTT. Protein: CAWTKPVRGNQPQHF. V usage is TRBV30 and J usage is TRBJ1-5, with D possibly TRBD1 on 5 matching bases. V was shortened by 4 bases and J by 2 bases, with 15 bases between the two germline ends. There are 15 residues in the CDR3. Germline lookup yields CDR1 GTSNPN and CDR2 SVGIG (reference sequence).